The 24 T cell receptor beta chains reported below all come from one sample, sequenced in a study of PD-1 blockade in classical Hodgkin lymphoma (dated by TCRdb to about 2020). The library relied on the immunoSEQ multiplex PCR assay. The table was pulled from immuneACCESS by TCRdb, which kept in-frame rearrangements only. Such tables lose some clones; where checked, under half of the loss comes from unresolved V genes, and the rest has no known cause. The sample table holds 8,500 or so clones, of which around 81% were seen once. Over 10% of the sample is taken by the ten largest. What this sample's time point label stands for: cycle 1 day 1 (C1D1), immediately before nivolumab initiation. Relapse after autologous stem cell transplantation had occurred in all trial patients, and cohorts A, B and C were distinguished by prior brentuximab vedotin exposure. Magnetic negative selection with a Miltenyi CD4+ T cell isolation kit was used to purify CD4+ T cells from thawed PBMCs.

Sequenced material: CD4+ T cells from blood, taken at baseline. These receptors all stem from a human donor with classical Hodgkin lymphoma.

This chain connects TRBV29-1 to TRBJ1-4; 8 bases line up with TRBD1. The CDR3 runs 15 residues. With 6 bases clipped from V and 8 bases from J, the junction kept 14 bases outside the gene matches. Germline CDR1 and CDR2: SQVTM and ANQGSEA. In nucleotides, the CDR3 is TGCAGCGTCAGCGGGGTACAGGGGGGAAACGAAAAACTGTTTTTT. Protein sequence: CSVSGVQGGNEKLFF.

The chain has TRBV18 and TRBJ2-7; D remains ambiguous. V was trimmed by 0 bases and J by 2 bases, leaving 8 bases between them. Germline CDR1 KGHSH, CDR2 LQKENI. The CDR3 has 14 residues. The CDR3: CASSPPGRAYEQYF. CDR3 sequence (DNA): TGTGCCAGCTCACCACCTGGTAGGGCCTACGAGCAGTACTTC.

This clone came up once. V usage is TRBV5-1 and J usage is TRBJ2-3; TRBD2 agrees at 9 bases. V lost 4 bases to trimming and J lost 6 bases; unmatched junction nucleotides: 9. This CDR3 has 15 amino acids. Germline values: CDR1 SGHRS, CDR2 YFSETQ. CDR3 in amino acids: CASSALAGDTDTQYF. DNA for the CDR3: TGCGCCAGCAGCGCCTTAGCGGGAGACACCGATACGCAGTATTTT.

This chain links TRBV6-4 with TRBJ2-2, with TRBD1 matching over 8 bases. CDR3 size: 15 residues. The V segment lost 4 bases and the J segment 6 bases; nucleotides outside the gene matches: 7. Germline V lookup: CDR1 MRHNA, CDR2 SNTAGT. In DNA form, the CDR3 reads TGTGCCAGCAGTGCCTCGACAGGGGTTGCCGGGGAGCTGTTTTTT. Amino acids: CASSASTGVAGELFF.

The V call is TRBV6-6, the J call TRBJ2-1; D possibly corresponds to TRBD2 (5 bases). The CDR3 runs to 12 residues. V lost 4 bases to trimming and J lost 7 bases, with 8 bases between them. Germline V gene data show CDR1 as MNHNY and CDR2 as SVGAGI (reference sequence). The CDR3 spells CASSSDYNEQFF. For the CDR3, the DNA is TGTGCCAGCAGTTCCGACTATAATGAGCAGTTCTTC.

CDR3 region: CASSRTGTHDTQYF. Here the CDR3 DNA reads TGCGCCAGCAGCCGGACGGGAACACATGATACGCAGTATTTT. The rearrangement links TRBV5-1 to TRBJ2-3, with D tentatively TRBD2 (5 bases). This CDR3 has 14 amino acids. With 4 bases removed from V and 6 bases from J, the gap between germline ends came to 15 bases. Germline assignment: CDR1 SGHRS and CDR2 YFSETQ.

The rearrangement uses TRBV6-5 and TRBJ1-4; perhaps TRBD1 as D (6 bases). The ends were cut back, 2 bases at V and 8 bases at J, with 9 bases in the middle. This CDR3 is 13 amino acids long. Germline assignment: CDR1 MNHEY and CDR2 SVGAGI. This CDR3 is CASSYTGQEKLFF. The CDR3 DNA follows: TGTGCCAGCAGTTACACGGGACAAGAAAAACTGTTTTTT.

The J gene is TRBJ2-5, the V gene TRBV4-1; D uncertain. Germline lookup yields CDR1 MGHRA and CDR2 YSYEKL. Between the trimmed V and J ends, which lost 0 bases and 2 bases, there was a span of 10 bases. This CDR3 is built from 15 residues. CDR3 residues: CASSQDRTIQETQYF. The CDR3 coding sequence is TGCGCCAGCAGCCAAGATCGTACTATACAAGAGACCCAGTACTTC.

This clone was counted a few times. V usage is TRBV7-2 and J usage is TRBJ2-3, with 8 bases fitting TRBD2. The CDR3 has 14 residues. Germline assignment: CDR1 SGHTA and CDR2 FQGNSA. V trimming: 2 bases; J trimming: 6 bases; junction bases outside the gene matches: 4. The CDR3 nucleotides read TGTGCCAGCAGCTTAAGGCTAGCGGGCGATACGCAGTATTTT. This encodes CASSLRLAGDTQYF.

The rearrangement uses TRBV25-1 and TRBJ2-1; 10 positions agree with TRBD2. Germline V gene sequence: CDR1 MGHDK, CDR2 SYGVNS. V gave up 4 bases and J gave up 4 bases; unmatched junction bases: 1. This CDR3 comprises 14 residues. The CDR3 is CASSGSGGYNEQFF. The CDR3 DNA reads TGTGCCAGCAGTGGTAGCGGGGGGTACAATGAGCAGTTCTTC.

CDR3 DNA sequence: TGTGCCAGCAGTGAACGAAGCGGGCCTAAGGGCACCGGGGAGCTGTTTTTT. This encodes CASSERSGPKGTGELFF. The gene calls are TRBV2 and TRBJ2-2; D perhaps matches TRBD2 (6 bases). The germline gives CDR1 SNHLY, CDR2 FYNNEI. Trimming took off 2 bases at V and 4 bases at J, with 17 bases between the two ends. CDR3 length: 17 amino acids. The full variable domain, in which reference TRBV2 and TRBJ2-2 provide the parts outside the CDR3, is EPEVTQTPSHQVTQMGQEVILRCVPISNHLYFYWYRQILGQKVEFLVSFYNNEISEKSEIFDDQFSVERPDGSNFTLKIRSTKLEDSAMYFCASSERSGPKGTGELFFGEGSRLTVL.

This clone was found once. At one end the junction does not follow the germline gene, possibly because of a read error. The V call is TRBV7-9, the J call TRBJ2-1; 9 bases are a match to TRBD1. CDR1 and CDR2 from the germline V gene are SEHNR and FQNEAQ (reference sequence). The CDR3 is 14 amino acids. This CDR3 is CASSLEVGQGRLVF. The DNA of the CDR3 is TGTGCCAGCAGCTTAGAAGTGGGACAGGGAAGGTTAGTCTTC. Variable domain in full (rest from reference TRBV7-9 and TRBJ2-1): DTGVSQNPRHKITKRGQNVTFRCDPISEHNRLYWYRQTLGQGPEFLTYFQNEAQLEKSRLLSDRFSAERPKGSFSTLEIQRTEQGDSAMYLCASSLEVGQGRLVFGPGTRLTVL.

The chain links TRBV5-4 to TRBJ2-2; a weak D match, TRBD1 (6 bases). Germline V CDR1 and CDR2: SGHNT, YYREEE (reference sequence). V was clipped by 4 bases and J by 8 bases, with 15 bases between them. This CDR3 is built from 14 residues. The CDR3 here is CASSRTPDRGELFF. The CDR3 DNA sequence: TGTGCCAGCAGCCGAACACCCGACAGGGGGGAGCTGTTTTTT.

This chain connects TRBV5-1 to TRBJ2-5; D unclear. CDR1 is SGHRS and CDR2 is YFSETQ in the germline V gene. V lost 2 bases, J lost 0 bases, and 8 bases lay in between. The CDR3 covers 14 residues. CDR3 residues: CASSLPDYQETQYF. In DNA form, the CDR3 reads TGCGCCAGCAGCTTACCCGATTACCAAGAGACCCAGTACTTC.

This clone has more than one count but fewer than ten. The V gene is TRBV19, the J gene TRBJ2-7; D perhaps matches TRBD2 (5 bases). The length of the CDR3 is 16 residues. The germline gives CDR1 LNHDA, CDR2 SQIVND (reference sequence). V shed 4 bases and J shed 2 bases, with 18 bases lying between them. The CDR3 coding sequence is TGTGCCAGTAGTACAGACCGAGATCTCGGGACCTACGAGCAGTACTTC. This sequence encodes CASSTDRDLGTYEQYF.

This clone showed up just a few times. One end of the junction varies from germline; a read error may be responsible. The V gene is TRBV28, the J gene TRBJ1-4, with no clear D. This CDR3 spans 10 amino acids. CDR1 MDHEN and CDR2 SYDVKM come from the germline V gene. This chain's CDR3 is CASSLAQERF. CDR3 coding DNA: TGTGCCAGCAGTTTAGCCCAGGAACGATTT.

The rearrangement links TRBV6-6 to TRBJ2-1, with TRBD1 matching over 8 bases. This CDR3 spans 13 amino acids. Trimming removed 6 bases from V and 9 bases from J; junction bases left unmatched: 7. Germline V gene sequence: CDR1 MNHNY, CDR2 SVGAGI (reference sequence). CDR3 DNA: TGTGCCAGCAGAATTACAACAGGGGGTGAGCAGTTCTTC. Amino acid sequence: CASRITTGGEQFF.

The CDR3 loop reads CASSRPDRGYYEQYF. The CDR3 DNA is TGTGCCAGTAGCCGGCCGGACAGGGGGTACTACGAGCAGTACTTC. The gene calls are TRBV19 and TRBJ2-7; 10 positions match TRBD1. V shed 6 bases, J shed 3 bases, and the junction held 8 bases outside the gene matches. Germline CDR1 and CDR2: LNHDA and SQIVND (reference sequence). CDR3 size: 15 residues. Variable domain in full (rest from reference TRBV19 and TRBJ2-7): DGGITQSPKYLFRKEGQNVTLSCEQNLNHDAMYWYRQDPGQGLRLIYYSQIVNDFQKGDIAEGYSVSREKKESFPLTVTSAQKNPTAFYLCASSRPDRGYYEQYFGPGTRLTVT.

This chain uses TRBV9 with TRBJ1-2; 7 bases are shared with TRBD1. V was pared by 3 bases and J by 0 bases, with 5 bases of the junction left unmatched. Germline CDR1 and CDR2: SGDLS and YYNGEE. CDR3 size: 15 residues. In DNA, the CDR3 is TGTGCCAGCAGCGACCGACAGGGAACTAACTATGGCTACACCTTC. This codes for CASSDRQGTNYGYTF.

This chain joins TRBV18 and TRBJ2-7; TRBD2 might be the D (5 bases). The CDR3 contains 15 residues. V shed 3 bases and J shed 2 bases, with 14 bases lying between them. Germline assignment: CDR1 KGHSH and CDR2 LQKENI. The CDR3, as DNA: TGTGCCAGCTCACCGGCAGGCGACGGGACCTACGAGCAGTACTTC. Its translation: CASSPAGDGTYEQYF.

V is TRBV6-1 and J is TRBJ2-2, with D perhaps matching TRBD1 or TRBD2 (5 bases each). Trimming removed 6 bases at V and 3 bases at J, with 8 bases between. CDR1 is MNHNS, CDR2 SASEGT, per germline. This CDR3 spans 13 amino acids. The CDR3 loop is CASRRGDTGELFF. The CDR3 DNA is TGTGCCAGCAGGAGAGGGGACACCGGGGAGCTGTTTTTT.

The gene calls are TRBV15 and TRBJ2-1, with 7 bases fitting TRBD2. The CDR3 length is 16 residues. With V trimmed by 3 bases and J by 2 bases, 7 bases remained unmatched. Germline CDR1 and CDR2: LNHNV and YYDKDF (reference sequence). CDR3 in DNA: TGTGCCACCAGCAGGGATGGCGGGAGCACCTACAATGAGCAGTTCTTC. It encodes CATSRDGGSTYNEQFF.

This clone was seen more than once but under ten times. One end of the junction varies from germline; a read error may be responsible. This chain uses TRBV7-7 with TRBJ2-1; 11 bases match TRBD2. The CDR3 sequence is 15 residues long. In germline, CDR1 is SSHAT, CDR2 FNYEAQ (reference sequence). DNA for the CDR3: TGTGCTAGCAGCGGACGACTAGCGGGATTCAATGAGCAGTTCTTC. Translating gives CASSGRLAGFNEQFF.

This chain uses TRBV5-1 with TRBJ1-2; D is possibly TRBD1 (5 bases). Germline assignment: CDR1 SGHRS and CDR2 YFSETQ. V was shortened by 0 bases and J by 0 bases, with 9 bases between the two germline ends. The CDR3 sequence is 15 residues long. The CDR3, as DNA: TGCGCCAGCAGCTTGGATGGACAACCTAACTATGGCTACACCTTC. This codes for CASSLDGQPNYGYTF.